The 14 T cell receptor beta chains in this list originate from one sample, sequenced in a study of T cell clonotyping in hematopoietic cell transplantation. Clones were sequenced by immunoSEQ multiplex PCR, and TCRdb holds only the in-frame ones, with some missing. The table has some 40,000 clones, roughly 94% seen once. The material sequenced was peripheral blood mononuclear cells. The receptors stem from a woman in her fifties or sixties in good health. Some clones in this sample may be carry-over from other donors' samples.

The J gene is TRBJ2-5, the V gene TRBV5-4; no reliable D call. The V end was cut by 2 bases, the J end by 5 bases, with 10 bases between. The germline gives CDR1 SGHNT, CDR2 YYREEE (reference sequence). The CDR3 has 13 amino acids. In nucleotides, the CDR3 is TGTGCCAGCAGCTTCGATAACCGGGAGACCCAGTACTTC. It codes for CASSFDNRETQYF.

This clone was counted between two and nine times. Since the CDR3 does not end with the conserved phenylalanine or tryptophan, this likely comes from a read error. The limits of the CDR3 on the DNA are not certain, so only TCRdb's listed CDR3 is given. The chain combines TRBV19 with TRBJ2-7. The CDR3 is 9 residues long, counting both termini. Germline V gives CDR1 LNHDA, CDR2 SQIVND (reference sequence). The CDR3 region is CASSIGVRD.

J is TRBJ2-7 and V is TRBV20-1; D remains unclear. Trimming removed 3 bases at V and 2 bases at J, with 5 bases between. There are 11 residues in the CDR3. Germline V lookup: CDR1 DFQATT, CDR2 SNEGSKA (reference sequence). CDR3 nucleotide sequence: TGCAGTGCTAGGGTAACCTACGAGCAGTACTTC. This sequence encodes CSARVTYEQYF.

The chain employs TRBV10-2 and TRBJ1-4; D unresolved. The CDR3 runs 13 residues. Trimming left V 8 bases short and J 3 bases short, with 10 bases between. Germline V CDR1 and CDR2: WSHSY, SAAADI. CDR3 sequence reads: CASAAGSNEKLFF. DNA for the CDR3: TGCGCCAGCGCCGCGGGATCTAATGAAAAACTGTTTTTT.

A word on this clone: Other DNA sequences within the sample encode an identical CDR3. J is TRBJ1-1 and V is TRBV11-2, with 10 nucleotides matching TRBD1. The germline V gene encodes CDR1 SGHAT and CDR2 FQNNGV. V was pared by 8 bases and J by 6 bases, with 9 bases of the junction left unmatched. CDR3 length: 14 residues. CDR3: CASEEGQGRAEAFF. CDR3 DNA sequence: TGTGCCAGCGAAGAGGGACAGGGGAGGGCTGAAGCTTTCTTT.

This CDR3 reads CASSSQGSPLHF. DNA for the CDR3: TGCGCCAGCAGCTCTCAGGGGTCACCCCTCCACTTT. V usage is TRBV5-1 and J usage is TRBJ1-6; D may be TRBD1 (6 bases). V lost 3 bases to trimming and J lost 10 bases, with 8 bases between them. CDR1 and CDR2 from the germline V gene are SGHRS and YFSETQ. CDR3 size: 12 residues.

This rearrangement joins TRBV5-6 to TRBJ1-1; D is possibly TRBD1 (5 bases). Trimming stripped 3 bases from V and 6 bases from J, with 15 bases between. Germline CDR1 SGHDT, CDR2 YYEEEE. The CDR3 has 14 residues. CDR3 residues: CASSSLRQRSEAFF. In nucleotides, the CDR3 is TGTGCCAGCAGCTCGCTCCGACAGAGGTCTGAAGCTTTCTTT.

The J gene is TRBJ2-1, the V gene TRBV7-3, with 13 bases matching TRBD2. Germline loops: CDR1 SGHTA, CDR2 FQGTGA. V shed 5 bases, J shed 9 bases, and the junction held 10 bases outside the gene matches. CDR3 length equals 16 residues. The CDR3: CASSPDRTSGGREQFF. The CDR3 DNA follows: TGTGCCAGCAGCCCAGATCGGACTAGCGGGGGACGTGAGCAGTTCTTC.

The chain uses TRBV5-8 and TRBJ1-1; a possible D gene is TRBD1 (5 bases). This CDR3 has 14 residues. The germline V gene encodes CDR1 SGHTS and CDR2 YDEGEE. V lost 5 bases to trimming and J lost 3 bases, with 14 bases between them. CDR3 sequence: CASSSRQTDTEAFF. The CDR3 nucleotides read TGTGCCAGCAGTTCCAGACAGACCGACACTGAAGCTTTCTTT.

The chain links TRBV7-3 to TRBJ1-3; D not certain. Germline CDR1 and CDR2: SGHTA and FQGTGA. CDR3 length: 14 residues. Trimming cost V 0 bases and J 3 bases, with 6 bases left between them. Here the CDR3 DNA reads TGTGCCAGCAGCTTAACGGGCGATGGAAACACCATATATTTT. This sequence encodes CASSLTGDGNTIYF. Supplemented by reference TRBV7-3 and TRBJ1-3, the full variable domain reads GAGVSQTPSNKVTEKGKYVELRCDPISGHTALYWYRQSLGQGPEFLIYFQGTGAADDSGLPNDRFFAVRPEGSVSTLKIQRTERGDSAVYLCASSLTGDGNTIYFGEGSWLTVV.

This chain joins TRBV4-1 and TRBJ2-1; 7 bases fit TRBD1. After removal of 4 bases from V and 7 bases from J, the junction contained 1 base not matched to a gene. This CDR3 region has 12 residues. Germline CDR1 and CDR2: MGHRA and YSYEKL. The CDR3 spells CASSRTGNEQFF. DNA for the CDR3: TGCGCCAGCAGCCGGACAGGTAATGAGCAGTTCTTC.

This rearrangement joins TRBV14 to TRBJ1-2; D gene ambiguous. Trimming removed 1 base at V and 4 bases at J, with 10 bases between. Germline assignment: CDR1 SGHDN and CDR2 FVKESK. The CDR3 spans 14 residues. The CDR3 bases are TGTGCCAGCAGCCAAGGTGGAAGGGCCTATGGCTACACCTTC. This codes for CASSQGGRAYGYTF.

The V call is TRBV5-8, the J call TRBJ1-5; D is undetermined. With 7 bases removed from V and 2 bases from J, the gap between germline ends came to 7 bases. Germline CDR1 reads SGHTS; CDR2 reads YDEGEE. CDR3 length equals 12 residues. CDR3 DNA: TGTGCCAGCGCTCACCGCAATCAGCCCCAGCATTTT. It encodes CASAHRNQPQHF.

This chain connects TRBV7-9 to TRBJ1-4; D is perhaps TRBD1 (5 bases). The CDR3 consists of 15 residues. The germline gives CDR1 SEHNR, CDR2 FQNEAQ (reference sequence). Trimming stripped 2 bases from V and 8 bases from J, with 15 bases between. The CDR3 here is CASSLLGQGGEKLFF. The CDR3 nucleotides are TGTGCCAGCAGCTTACTCGGCCAGGGAGGCGAAAAACTGTTTTTT. Complete variable domain (other parts from reference TRBV7-9 and TRBJ1-4): DTGVSQNPRHKITKRGQNVTFRCDPISEHNRLYWYRQTLGQGPEFLTYFQNEAQLEKSRLLSDRFSAERPKGSFSTLEIQRTEQGDSAMYLCASSLLGQGGEKLFFGSGTQLSVL.